This passage covers 18 T cell receptor beta chains from one sample sequenced in a study of shared clonotypes between healthy human individuals. Some clones are missing from TCRdb's copy, which holds only in-frame ones; the method was immunoSEQ multiplex PCR. The data contain about 2.3 million clones, approximately 95% of them singletons. The sample consisted of naive CD4+ T cells from PBMCs. Subset described: CD45RA+ positively selected. Receptors were obtained from a man aged 18-30 years in good health. Some clones in this sample may be carry-over from other donors' samples.

The gene calls are TRBV7-9 and TRBJ2-7, with D possibly being TRBD1 or TRBD2 (5 bases each). Germline CDR1 and CDR2: SEHNR and FQNEAQ (reference sequence). Trimming removed 7 bases at V and 6 bases at J, with 19 bases between. The CDR3 length is 14 residues. The CDR3 loop reads CASNHGAGYGEQYF. DNA of the CDR3: TGTGCCAGCAACCACGGGGCAGGGTACGGCGAGCAGTACTTC.

The chain uses TRBV25-1 and TRBJ2-6; possibly TRBD1 for D (6 bases). The CDR3 has 15 amino acids. Germline lookup yields CDR1 MGHDK and CDR2 SYGVNS. V lost 6 bases and J lost 2, with 11 bases in between. The CDR3 DNA reads TGTGCCAGCAGCGATGACAGGACTGGGGCCAACGTCCTGACTTTC. This codes for CASSDDRTGANVLTF. The whole variable domain, remainder taken from reference TRBV25-1 and TRBJ2-6, is EADIYQTPRYLVIGTGKKITLECSQTMGHDKMYWYQQDPGMELHLIHYSYGVNSTEKGDLSSESTVSRIRTEHFPLTLESARPSHTSQYLCASSDDRTGANVLTFGAGSRLTVL.

The chain couples TRBV4-3 to TRBJ2-7, with 7 nucleotides matching TRBD2. In germline, CDR1 is LGHNA, CDR2 YSLEER. V trimming: 0 bases; J trimming: 3 bases; junction bases outside the gene matches: 5. The CDR3 extends over 15 amino acids. The CDR3 DNA sequence: TGCGCCAGCAGCCAAGATCGGGGAGGGAACTACGAGCAGTACTTC. Translating it yields CASSQDRGGNYEQYF.

DNA for the CDR3: TGTGCCTGGAGTGGAACCAGGGGTTTCACACCCTCCGCCACCGGGGAGCTGTTTTTT. Encoded protein: CAWSGTRGFTPSATGELFF. The chain is built from TRBV30 and TRBJ2-2; maybe TRBD1 (6 bases). The CDR3 extends over 19 amino acids. Deletions cut 1 base from V and 4 bases from J, with 25 bases between. Germline assignment: CDR1 GTSNPN and CDR2 SVGIG (reference sequence).

Remarks on this clone: The identical CDR3 is also encoded by other nucleotide sequences in the sample. V and J are TRBV5-1 and TRBJ2-7; D possibly matches TRBD1 or TRBD2 (5 bases each). Trimming took 0 bases from V and 1 from J, leaving 8 bases between them. CDR1 and CDR2 from the germline V gene are SGHRS and YFSETQ. The CDR3 is 14 residues long. CDR3 loop: CASSLAGASYEQYF. The CDR3, as DNA: TGCGCCAGCAGCTTGGCCGGGGCGTCCTACGAGCAGTACTTC.

Only one count was recorded for this clone. The gene calls are TRBV29-1 and TRBJ2-1; 8 bases fit TRBD2. V shed 8 bases and J 1 base; nucleotides not matched to a gene: 4. The CDR3 contains 13 residues. Germline V gene lookup returns CDR1 SQVTM and CDR2 ANQGSEA. Here the CDR3 reads CSFRGGSYNEQFF. The CDR3 DNA reads as TGCAGCTTCCGGGGGGGTTCCTACAATGAGCAGTTCTTC.

The CDR3 spells CASSARGYGYTF. The CDR3 nucleotides are TGTGCCAGTAGTGCCAGGGGTTATGGCTACACCTTC. This rearrangement joins TRBV19 to TRBJ1-2; tentatively, D is TRBD1 (6 bases). Germline CDR1 reads LNHDA; CDR2 reads SQIVND (reference sequence). The germline V and J ends were trimmed by 5 bases and 5 bases, with 9 bases remaining between them. There are 12 residues in the CDR3.

J is TRBJ1-5 and V is TRBV7-9; D gene unclear. The germline V gene has CDR1 SEHNR and CDR2 FQNEAQ (reference sequence). This CDR3 spans 17 amino acids. V lost 5 bases to trimming and J lost 4 bases, with 21 bases between them. CDR3 residues: CASSRLGGFKENQPQHF. The CDR3 nucleotides are TGTGCCAGCAGCCGCCTGGGTGGGTTTAAGGAAAATCAGCCCCAGCATTTT. Variable domain in full (rest from reference TRBV7-9 and TRBJ1-5): DTGVSQNPRHKITKRGQNVTFRCDPISEHNRLYWYRQTLGQGPEFLTYFQNEAQLEKSRLLSDRFSAERPKGSFSTLEIQRTEQGDSAMYLCASSRLGGFKENQPQHFGDGTRLSIL.

V usage is TRBV7-8 and J usage is TRBJ2-7; 7 bases are shared with TRBD1. J was trimmed by 0 bases and V by 3 bases; bases with no gene match: 2. The CDR3 totals 14 residues. The germline CDR1 and CDR2 sequences are SGHVS and FQNEAQ. The CDR3 loop reads CASSFRQGSYEQYF. Written as DNA, the CDR3 is TGTGCCAGCAGCTTTAGACAGGGCTCCTACGAGCAGTACTTC.

On this clone: Additional DNA sequences in this sample encode the identical CDR3. This chain joins TRBV29-1 and TRBJ2-1, with 10 bases identical to TRBD2. This CDR3 has 13 amino acids. The V gene end was trimmed by 4 bases and the J gene end by 8 bases; junction bases not matched to a gene: 5. Germline V gene data show CDR1 as SQVTM and CDR2 as ANQGSEA. CDR3: CSVAGLALDEQFF. The DNA of the CDR3 is TGCAGCGTTGCGGGACTAGCGTTAGATGAGCAGTTCTTC.

This sequence joins TRBV13 and TRBJ2-5; D assignment may be TRBD1 or TRBD2 (6 bases each). CDR3 length: 17 residues. V was cut by 2 bases and J by 2 bases, with 18 bases left in between. In germline, CDR1 is PRHDT, CDR2 FYEKMQ (reference sequence). The CDR3 is CASSLRVRGLGQETQYF. The CDR3 nucleotides are TGTGCCAGCAGCTTAAGGGTCCGGGGGCTGGGGCAAGAGACCCAGTACTTC.

The rearrangement links TRBV10-2 to TRBJ2-1, with D possibly being TRBD2 (5 bases). This CDR3 contains 13 residues. CDR1 and CDR2 from the germline V gene are WSHSY and SAAADI. With 5 bases removed from V and 3 bases from J, the gap between germline ends came to 8 bases. The CDR3 nucleotides read TGCGCCAGCAGTTCGGGGATCTACAATGAGCAGTTCTTC. This gives the protein CASSSGIYNEQFF.

The rearrangement links TRBV7-8 to TRBJ2-5; TRBD1 matches 9 bases. CDR3 length: 15 amino acids. Per germline, CDR1 SGHVS and CDR2 FQNEAQ. The V gene end was trimmed by 5 bases and the J gene end by 1 base; junction bases not matched to a gene: 5. The CDR3 loop reads CASSPRDRVQETQYF. CDR3 in DNA: TGTGCCAGCAGCCCCCGGGACAGGGTCCAAGAGACCCAGTACTTC. The full variable domain, its missing parts supplied by reference TRBV7-8 and TRBJ2-5, is GAGVSQSPRYKVAKRGQDVALRCDPISGHVSLFWYQQALGQGPEFLTYFQNEAQLDKSGLPSDRFFAERPEGSVSTLKIQRTQQEDSAVYLCASSPRDRVQETQYFGPGTRLLVL.

The gene calls are TRBV7-9 and TRBJ1-1; 7 bases are shared with TRBD1. Trimming took 3 bases from V and 8 from J; bases not matched to a gene: 18. The CDR3 length is 17 residues. Germline CDR1 SEHNR, CDR2 FQNEAQ (reference sequence). CDR3 sequence: CASSFFIGGYRGTEAFF. CDR3 in DNA: TGTGCCAGCAGCTTTTTCATAGGAGGCTACAGGGGAACCGAAGCTTTCTTT.

In regard to this clone: This sample includes further DNA sequences coding for the same CDR3. The CDR3 nucleotides are TGTGCCAGCAGAAGACAGGGGGCAAGCTACGAGCAGTACTTC. It translates to CASRRQGASYEQYF. The V call is TRBV28, the J call TRBJ2-7; 10 nucleotides align to TRBD1. Germline V gene lookup returns CDR1 MDHEN and CDR2 SYDVKM. Trimming at V came to 6 bases and at J to 3 bases, leaving 5 bases not matched to a gene. This CDR3 region has 14 residues.

This clone was recorded only once. This rearrangement joins TRBV7-9 to TRBJ1-4, with D unresolved. Germline CDR1 is SEHNR and CDR2 is FQNEAQ (reference sequence). This CDR3 is built from 12 residues. The V and J ends lost 1 base and 14 bases respectively, with 11 bases between them. CDR3 coding DNA: TGTGCCAGCAGCTTAGTATTGGGGAATCTGTTTTTT. Translation gives CASSLVLGNLFF. The whole variable domain, remainder taken from reference TRBV7-9 and TRBJ1-4, is DTGVSQNPRHKITKRGQNVTFRCDPISEHNRLYWYRQTLGQGPEFLTYFQNEAQLEKSRLLSDRFSAERPKGSFSTLEIQRTEQGDSAMYLCASSLVLGNLFFGSGTQLSVL.

There are a few counts of this clone. The chain is built from TRBV5-3 and TRBJ2-7; D gene ambiguous. TRBV5-3 has ORF status, its function being uncertain. V dropped 1 base and J dropped 3 bases, with 20 bases sitting between them. This CDR3 has 17 residues. The CDR3 sequence is CARSLKLWKAPDYEQYF. The CDR3 region has the DNA TGTGCCAGAAGCTTGAAATTATGGAAGGCGCCGGACTACGAGCAGTACTTC.

The rearrangement uses TRBV7-8 and TRBJ2-1; 10 nucleotides align to TRBD2. J gave up 6 bases and V 5 bases, and 4 bases lay outside the gene matches. CDR3 size: 14 residues. Per germline, CDR1 SGHVS and CDR2 FQNEAQ. This chain's CDR3 is CASSKRTSGNEQFF. The CDR3 bases are TGTGCCAGCAGCAAACGGACTAGCGGCAATGAGCAGTTCTTC.